The T cell receptor (beta chain) described here comes from a study of T cell repertoires in cytomegalovirus infection. About the study: Public TCR beta signatures provided an indication of both CMV infection and a matching HLA type.

Study findings and constraints: HLA-C-restricted CMV-specific TCR beta clonotypes were dominant in the ex vivo response. Accumulated public TCR beta family frequency recognized individuals carrying CMV together with the relevant HLA.

This CDR3 has 15 amino acids. The ends lost 5 bases at V and 8 bases at J; junction bases unmatched: 6. Germline CDR1 is MNHEY and CDR2 is SVGEGT. The sample holds a few counts of this clonotype. Its antigen is not identified. TCRdb analysed the reads with MiXCR anew, one entry per CDR3 protein. The sample shows around 630,000 distinct CDR3 sequences, 20% to 30% of them seen only once. The receptor was isolated from a human donor in good health (CMV status not recorded). Some clones in this sample may be carry-over from other donors' samples. The chain joins TRBV6-2 or TRBV6-3 to TRBJ2-1; 13 positions agree with TRBD2. Material: CD8+ T cells from PBMCs. The CDR3 sequence: CASSRGLAGAHEQFF. CDR3 nucleotide sequence: TGTGCCAGCAGTCGCGGACTAGCGGGGGCCCATGAGCAGTTCTTC.